These T cell receptor beta chains were read from a single sample in a study of cytomegalovirus exposure and HLA in healthy donors. The data were produced by immunoSEQ multiplex PCR, yet TCRdb's version contains in-frame clones alone and is incomplete. The sample lists some 120,000 clones; more than 75% were seen once. Sequenced: PBMCs. The source of these receptors is a man between 18 and 35 years old in good health and CMV-seronegative. The CDR3 runs from the conserved cysteine through the conserved F or W. Fields, in order: J gene, V gene, CDR3 protein.

>TRBJ2-6|TRBV4-1
CASSQVTGTLSGANVLTF
>TRBJ1-5|TRBV18
CASSRTGGGQPQHF
>TRBJ2-3|TRBV6-6
CAIGSGGLNTQYF
>TRBJ1-4|TRBV5-1
CASSLVDSFNEKLFF
>TRBJ1-1|TRBV6-6
CASSYSTGDNTEAFF
>TRBJ2-1|TRBV4-3
CASSQDRARTTGEQFF
>TRBJ2-7|TRBV25-1
CASGPPTGDEQYF
>TRBJ1-2|TRBV19
CASSILRGPGQGTRSYTF
>TRBJ2-7|TRBV27
CASSSSQGASYEQYF
>TRBJ2-5|TRBV2
CASSEARDREVPNYF
>TRBJ1-2|TRBV19
CASSTLFSQGIYGYTF
>TRBJ1-1|TRBV7-9
CASSLGYGQNTEAFF
>TRBJ2-1|TRBV9
CASSVDPLSGVKNEQFF
>TRBJ1-2|TRBV9
CASSVGSGGQGYGYTF
>TRBJ1-1|TRBV20-1
CSARENTEAFF
>TRBJ1-3|TRBV5-6
CASSPPGPGNTIYF
>TRBJ1-5|TRBV11-2
CASSLDRGNQPQHF
>TRBJ1-2|TRBV14
CASSQVKDSYYGYTF
>TRBJ2-7|TRBV2
CASSEGLATYEQYF
>TRBJ1-1|TRBV29-1
CSIVQGAATEAFF
>TRBJ2-7|TRBV19
CATSLGSYEQYF
>TRBJ2-1|TRBV19
CASSRTGGSSYNEQFF
>TRBJ2-5|TRBV4-2
CASSQDGVRETQYF
>TRBJ2-1|TRBV27
CASRSKAGGLGEQFF
>TRBJ1-2|TRBV5-8
CASSPGGLRVPHYGYTF
>TRBJ2-1|TRBV2
CASSAPASGVSYNEQFF
>TRBJ1-5|TRBV6-1
CATDDRGGQPQHF